This T cell receptor beta chain is from a study of blood T cells in healthy people across ages. Overall study findings and caveats: The study lacked donor CMV status, which possibly confounded expanded clonotype changes.

Using a J-beta primer mix together with a sample-barcoded 5' primer, a second PCR was run for 7 to 11 cycles. TCRdb processed the 5' RACE reads anew with MiXCR; each CDR3 protein has one entry. The data contain 650,000 to 1,000,000 distinct CDR3 sequences, 46% of them singletons. With regard to this clonotype: The antigen is not known.

The TCR originated in a man older than 75 in good health. The sequenced sample was blood.

The CDR3 reads CASTSRVQETQYF. In DNA, the CDR3 is TGTGCCAGCACCTCAAGGGTCCAAGAGACCCAGTACTTC. The genes are TRBV11-2 and TRBJ2-5, with no clear D. The germline V gene has CDR1 SGHAT and CDR2 FQNNGV. V lost 7 bases to trimming and J lost 1 base, with 10 bases between them. This CDR3 region has 13 residues.